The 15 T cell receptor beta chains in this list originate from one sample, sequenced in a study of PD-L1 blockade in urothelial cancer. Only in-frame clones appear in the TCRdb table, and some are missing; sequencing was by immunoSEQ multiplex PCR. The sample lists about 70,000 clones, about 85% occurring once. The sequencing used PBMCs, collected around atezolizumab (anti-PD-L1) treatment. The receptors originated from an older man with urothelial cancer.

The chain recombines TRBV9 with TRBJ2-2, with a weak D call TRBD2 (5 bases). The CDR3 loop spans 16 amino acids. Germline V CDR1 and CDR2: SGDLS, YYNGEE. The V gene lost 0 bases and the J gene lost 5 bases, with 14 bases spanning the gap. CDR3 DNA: TGTGCCAGCAGCGTAGGCCACACCCCGGGGACCGGGGAGCTGTTTTTT. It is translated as CASSVGHTPGTGELFF.

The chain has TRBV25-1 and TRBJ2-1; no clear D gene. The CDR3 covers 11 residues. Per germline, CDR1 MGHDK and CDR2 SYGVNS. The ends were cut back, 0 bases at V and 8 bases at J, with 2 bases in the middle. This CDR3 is CASSEYDEQFF. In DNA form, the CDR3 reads TGTGCCAGCAGTGAATACGATGAGCAGTTCTTC.

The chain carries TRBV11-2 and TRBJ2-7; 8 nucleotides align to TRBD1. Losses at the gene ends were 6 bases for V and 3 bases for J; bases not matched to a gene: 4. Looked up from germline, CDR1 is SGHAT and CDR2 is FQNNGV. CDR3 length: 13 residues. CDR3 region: CASSRGQGYEQYF. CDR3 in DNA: TGTGCCAGCAGTCGCGGACAGGGCTACGAGCAGTACTTC.

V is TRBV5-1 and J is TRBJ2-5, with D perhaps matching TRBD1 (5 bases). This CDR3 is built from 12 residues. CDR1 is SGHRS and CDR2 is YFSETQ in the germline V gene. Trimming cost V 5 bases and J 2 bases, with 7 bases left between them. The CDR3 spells CASRTAQETQYF. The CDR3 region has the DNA TGCGCCAGCAGGACAGCACAAGAGACCCAGTACTTC.

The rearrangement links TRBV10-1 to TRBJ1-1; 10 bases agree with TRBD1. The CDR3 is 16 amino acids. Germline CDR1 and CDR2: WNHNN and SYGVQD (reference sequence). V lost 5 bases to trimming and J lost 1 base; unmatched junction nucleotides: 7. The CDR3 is CASSSGTGVSNTEAFF. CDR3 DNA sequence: TGCGCCAGCAGTTCCGGGACAGGGGTCTCGAACACTGAAGCTTTCTTT.

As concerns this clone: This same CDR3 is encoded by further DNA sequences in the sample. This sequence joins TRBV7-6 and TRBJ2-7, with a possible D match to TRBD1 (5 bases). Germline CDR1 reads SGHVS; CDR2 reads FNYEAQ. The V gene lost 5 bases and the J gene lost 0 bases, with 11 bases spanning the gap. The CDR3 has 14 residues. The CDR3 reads CASSPRQSSYEQYF. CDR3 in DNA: TGTGCCAGCAGCCCGCGACAGAGCTCCTACGAGCAGTACTTC.

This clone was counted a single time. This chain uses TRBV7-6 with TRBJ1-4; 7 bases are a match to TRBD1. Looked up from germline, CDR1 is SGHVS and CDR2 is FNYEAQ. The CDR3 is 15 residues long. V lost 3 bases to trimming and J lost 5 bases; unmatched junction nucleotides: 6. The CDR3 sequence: CASSFTTGPNEKLFF. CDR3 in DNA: TGTGCCAGCAGCTTTACGACAGGGCCGAATGAAAAACTGTTTTTT.

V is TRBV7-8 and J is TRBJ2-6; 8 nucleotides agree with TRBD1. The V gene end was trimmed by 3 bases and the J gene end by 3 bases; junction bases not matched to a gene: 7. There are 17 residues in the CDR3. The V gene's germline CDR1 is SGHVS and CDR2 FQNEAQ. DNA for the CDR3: TGTGCCAGCAGCTTGGCGCAGGGGGCGGGTGGGGCCAACGTCCTGACTTTC. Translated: CASSLAQGAGGANVLTF.

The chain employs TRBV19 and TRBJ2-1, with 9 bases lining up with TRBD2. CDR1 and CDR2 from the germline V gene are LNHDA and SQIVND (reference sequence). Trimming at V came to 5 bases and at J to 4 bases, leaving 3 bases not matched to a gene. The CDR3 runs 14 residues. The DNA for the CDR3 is TGTGCCAGTAGTCTTCTAGCGGGGTACAATGAGCAGTTCTTC. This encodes CASSLLAGYNEQFF.

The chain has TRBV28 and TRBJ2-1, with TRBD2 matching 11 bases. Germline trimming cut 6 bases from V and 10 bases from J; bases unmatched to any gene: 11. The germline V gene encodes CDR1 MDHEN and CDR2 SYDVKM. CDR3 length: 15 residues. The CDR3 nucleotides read TGTGCCAGCAGGTTAGCGGGAGGGCCCAGTGTGGAGCAGTTCTTC. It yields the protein CASRLAGGPSVEQFF.

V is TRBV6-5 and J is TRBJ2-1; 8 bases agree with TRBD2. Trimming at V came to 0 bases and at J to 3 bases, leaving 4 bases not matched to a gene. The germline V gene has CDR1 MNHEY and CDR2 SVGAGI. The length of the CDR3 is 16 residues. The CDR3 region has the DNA TGTGCCAGCAGTTACTCGCTAGCGGGTGGCTACAATGAGCAGTTCTTC. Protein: CASSYSLAGGYNEQFF.

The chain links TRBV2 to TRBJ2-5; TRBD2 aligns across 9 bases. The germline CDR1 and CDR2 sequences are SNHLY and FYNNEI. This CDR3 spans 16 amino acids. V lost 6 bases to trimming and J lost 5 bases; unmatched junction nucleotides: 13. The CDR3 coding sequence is TGTGCCAGCAGACGGGACCTAGCGGGATTGAGGGAGACCCAGTACTTC. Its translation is CASRRDLAGLRETQYF.

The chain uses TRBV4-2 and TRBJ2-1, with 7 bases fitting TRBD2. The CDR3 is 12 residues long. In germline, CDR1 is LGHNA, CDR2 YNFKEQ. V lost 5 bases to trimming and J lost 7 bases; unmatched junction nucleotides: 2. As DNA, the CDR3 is TGTGCCAGCAGCAGGGAGGGGAATGAGCAGTTCTTC. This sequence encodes CASSREGNEQFF.

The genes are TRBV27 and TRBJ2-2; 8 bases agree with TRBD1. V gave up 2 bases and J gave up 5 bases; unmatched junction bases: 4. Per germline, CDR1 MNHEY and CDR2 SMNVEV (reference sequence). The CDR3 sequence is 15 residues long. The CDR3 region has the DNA TGTGCCAGCAGTTTACGGTACAGGGGGACCGGGGAGCTGTTTTTT. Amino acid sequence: CASSLRYRGTGELFF.

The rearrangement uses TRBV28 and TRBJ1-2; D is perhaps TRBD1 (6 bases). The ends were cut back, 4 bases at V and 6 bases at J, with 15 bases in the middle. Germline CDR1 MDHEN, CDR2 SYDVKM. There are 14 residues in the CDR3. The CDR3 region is CASSSTGISNGYTF. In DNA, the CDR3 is TGTGCCAGCAGTTCCACAGGGATCTCTAATGGCTACACCTTC.